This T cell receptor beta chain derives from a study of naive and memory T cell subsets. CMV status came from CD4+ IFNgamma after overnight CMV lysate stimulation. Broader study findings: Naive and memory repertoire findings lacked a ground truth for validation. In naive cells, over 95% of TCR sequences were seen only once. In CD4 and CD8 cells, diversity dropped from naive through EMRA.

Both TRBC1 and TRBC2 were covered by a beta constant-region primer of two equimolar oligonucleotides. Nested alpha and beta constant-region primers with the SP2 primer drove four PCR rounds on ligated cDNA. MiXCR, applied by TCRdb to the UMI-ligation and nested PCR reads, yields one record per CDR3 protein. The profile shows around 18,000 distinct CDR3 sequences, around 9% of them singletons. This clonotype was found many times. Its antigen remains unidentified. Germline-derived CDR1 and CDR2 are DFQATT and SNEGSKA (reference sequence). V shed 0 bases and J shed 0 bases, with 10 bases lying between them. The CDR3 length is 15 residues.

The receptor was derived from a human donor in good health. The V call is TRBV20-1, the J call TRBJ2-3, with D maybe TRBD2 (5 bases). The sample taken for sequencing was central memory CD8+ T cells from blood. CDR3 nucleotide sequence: TGCAGTGCTAGAGATGAAGCGGAGAGCACAGATACGCAGTATTTT. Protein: CSARDEAESTDTQYF.